Below, 6 T cell receptor beta chains from the same sample are listed, as sequenced in a study of T-cell reconstitution after alpha-beta-depleted transplantation in children. The authors prepared the TCRbeta library with unique molecular identifiers. TCRdb re-analysed the PCR reads in MiXCR, keeping a single row per CDR3 protein. The table shows 450,000 to 600,000 distinct CDR3 sequences, with around 13% occurring only once. Sequencing used PBMCs, mostly from graft donor cells, obtained 360 days after TCRalphabeta/CD19-depleted stem cell transplant. The source of these receptors is a male patient aged 10 to 17 who had a stem cell transplant for acute myeloid leukemia, so the T cells may come from the graft donor.

This clonotype was counted a few times. V gene TRBV9 combines with J gene TRBJ2-2; possible D gene TRBD1, 5 bases. Deletions cut 0 bases from V and 3 bases from J, with 12 bases between. CDR1 is SGDLS and CDR2 is YYNGEE in the germline V gene. The CDR3 contains 16 residues. The CDR3 bases are TGTGCCAGCAGCGTAGTGTGGGGCCCTCACACCGGGGAGCTGTTTTTT. Encoded protein: CASSVVWGPHTGELFF.

This chain joins TRBV27 and TRBJ2-7; 7 positions agree with TRBD2. This CDR3 has 15 residues. Germline values: CDR1 MNHEY, CDR2 SMNVEV (reference sequence). V was clipped by 3 bases and J by 1 base; unmatched bases: 6. This CDR3 reads CASSFGSGSSYEQYF. For the CDR3, the DNA is TGTGCCAGCAGTTTTGGTAGCGGGTCGTCCTACGAGCAGTACTTC.

This clonotype was detected a few times. The rearrangement links TRBV27 to TRBJ2-1; 7 nucleotides align to TRBD2. Germline values: CDR1 MNHEY, CDR2 SMNVEV (reference sequence). The CDR3 loop spans 16 amino acids. The V and J ends lost 0 bases and 1 base, in that order; junction bases with no gene match: 3. The CDR3 region has the DNA TGTGCCAGCAGTTTATCGAGCGGGATATCCTACAATGAGCAGTTCTTC. Amino acids: CASSLSSGISYNEQFF.

This clonotype has only one observation. The chain carries TRBV20-1 and TRBJ2-7; D possibly corresponds to TRBD1 (5 bases). The length of the CDR3 is 15 residues. The V end was cut by 5 bases, the J end by 2 bases, with 19 bases between. The germline V gene has CDR1 DFQATT and CDR2 SNEGSKA (reference sequence). The CDR3, as DNA: TGCAGTGCTCCTAATTCGGAAGGGGCGACCTACGAGCAGTACTTC. Translated, it gives CSAPNSEGATYEQYF.

V and J are TRBV29-1 and TRBJ2-3; no reliable D call. The CDR3 contains 15 residues. CDR1 SQVTM and CDR2 ANQGSEA come from the germline V gene. V shed 2 bases and J shed 4 bases, with 16 bases lying between them. The CDR3 region is CSVERSTWIPDTQYF. The DNA for the CDR3 is TGCAGCGTTGAACGATCGACTTGGATTCCAGATACGCAGTATTTT.

V is TRBV20-1 and J is TRBJ2-7; D is unresolved. Trimming cost V 3 bases and J 6 bases, with 18 bases left between them. Germline-derived CDR1 and CDR2 are DFQATT and SNEGSKA (reference sequence). This CDR3 spans 14 amino acids. CDR3 nucleotides: TGCAGTGCTAGCGCGCAGGATCGGCTACGCGAGCAGTACTTC. This gives the protein CSASAQDRLREQYF.